This note documents a single T cell receptor beta chain sequence. These data belong to a study of shared clonotypes between healthy human individuals. Deep-level running was used for the assay. Only in-frame clones appear in the TCRdb table, and some are missing; sequencing was by immunoSEQ multiplex PCR. The sample lists millions of clones; about 95% were seen once. Positive CCR7 selection of CD45RO-negative cells yielded the naive CD8 cells, and terminally differentiated effector memory CD45RA+ cells were excluded. Every one of the donors was a Caucasian adult that lived in Nashville, Tennessee. The CDR3 length is 16 residues. V was cut by 5 bases and J by 4 bases, with 21 bases left in between. Germline-derived CDR1 and CDR2 are MDHEN and SYDVKM.

The chain couples TRBV28 to TRBJ2-7; D tentatively reads TRBD1 or TRBD2 (5 bases each). The source of this sequence is a young man in good health. Sequencing was performed on naive CD8+ T cells sorted from blood. CDR3 region: CASSPGTERYLYEQYF. CDR3 DNA sequence: TGTGCCAGCAGTCCCGGGACGGAACGCTACCTTTACGAGCAGTACTTC.